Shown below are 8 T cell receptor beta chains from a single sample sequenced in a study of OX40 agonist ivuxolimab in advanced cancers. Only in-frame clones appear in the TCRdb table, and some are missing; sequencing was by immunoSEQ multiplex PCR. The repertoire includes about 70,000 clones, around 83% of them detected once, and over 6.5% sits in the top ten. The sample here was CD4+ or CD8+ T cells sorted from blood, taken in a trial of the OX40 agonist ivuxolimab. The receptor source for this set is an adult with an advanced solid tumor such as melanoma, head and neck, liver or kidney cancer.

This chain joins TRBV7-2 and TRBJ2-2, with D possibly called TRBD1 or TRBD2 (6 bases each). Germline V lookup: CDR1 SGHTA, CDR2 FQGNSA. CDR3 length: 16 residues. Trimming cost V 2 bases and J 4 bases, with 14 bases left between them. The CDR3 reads CASSLYSGGGTGELFF. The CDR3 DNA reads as TGTGCCAGCAGCTTATACTCCGGGGGCGGCACCGGGGAGCTGTTTTTT.

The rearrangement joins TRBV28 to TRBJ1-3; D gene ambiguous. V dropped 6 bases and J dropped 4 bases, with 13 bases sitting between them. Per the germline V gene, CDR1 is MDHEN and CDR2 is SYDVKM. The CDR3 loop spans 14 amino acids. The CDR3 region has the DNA TGTGCCAGCAGCAATCCCGGGGAAGGAAACACCATATATTTT. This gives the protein CASSNPGEGNTIYF.

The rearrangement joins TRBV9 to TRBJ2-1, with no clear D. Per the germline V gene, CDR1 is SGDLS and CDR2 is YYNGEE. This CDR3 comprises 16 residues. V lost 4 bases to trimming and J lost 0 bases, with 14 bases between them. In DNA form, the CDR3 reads TGTGCCAGCAGCCCAATAGGGATGAGCTCCTACAATGAGCAGTTCTTC. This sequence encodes CASSPIGMSSYNEQFF.

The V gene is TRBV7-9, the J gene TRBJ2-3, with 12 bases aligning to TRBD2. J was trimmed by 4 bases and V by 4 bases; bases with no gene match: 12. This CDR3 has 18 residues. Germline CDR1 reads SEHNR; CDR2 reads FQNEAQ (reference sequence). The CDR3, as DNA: TGTGCCAGCAGCTCGATTCAGCTAGCGGGAGGGCCTTCAGATACGCAGTATTTT. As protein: CASSSIQLAGGPSDTQYF.

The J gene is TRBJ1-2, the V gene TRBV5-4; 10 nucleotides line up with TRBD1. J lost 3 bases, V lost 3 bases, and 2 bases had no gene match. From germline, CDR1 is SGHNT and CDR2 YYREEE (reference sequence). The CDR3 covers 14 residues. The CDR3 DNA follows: TGTGCCAGCAGCTCGACAGGGGGCTACTATGGCTACACCTTC. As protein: CASSSTGGYYGYTF. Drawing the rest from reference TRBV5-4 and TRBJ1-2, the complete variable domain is ETGVTQSPTHLIKTRGQQVTLRCSSQSGHNTVSWYQQALGQGPQFIFQYYREEENGRGNFPPRFSGLQFPNYSSELNVNALELDDSALYLCASSSTGGYYGYTFGSGTRLTVV.

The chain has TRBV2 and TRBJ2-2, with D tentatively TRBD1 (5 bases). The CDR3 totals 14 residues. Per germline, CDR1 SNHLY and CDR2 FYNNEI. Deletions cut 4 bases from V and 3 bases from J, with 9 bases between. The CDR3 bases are TGTGCCAGCAGTGGTCAGGGCGACACCGGGGAGCTGTTTTTT. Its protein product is CASSGQGDTGELFF.

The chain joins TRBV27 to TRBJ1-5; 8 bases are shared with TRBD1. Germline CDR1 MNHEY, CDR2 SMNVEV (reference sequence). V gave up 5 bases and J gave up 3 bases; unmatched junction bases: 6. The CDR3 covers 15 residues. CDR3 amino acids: CASSPRTGPNQPQHF. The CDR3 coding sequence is TGTGCCAGCAGTCCCCGGACAGGGCCCAATCAGCCCCAGCATTTT.

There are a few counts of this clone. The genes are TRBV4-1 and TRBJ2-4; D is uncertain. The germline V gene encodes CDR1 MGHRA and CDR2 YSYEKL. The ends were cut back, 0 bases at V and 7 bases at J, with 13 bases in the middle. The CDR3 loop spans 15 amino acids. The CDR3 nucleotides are TGCGCCAGCAGCCAAGACGGAAGGTCATCCAACATTCAGTACTTC. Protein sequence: CASSQDGRSSNIQYF.